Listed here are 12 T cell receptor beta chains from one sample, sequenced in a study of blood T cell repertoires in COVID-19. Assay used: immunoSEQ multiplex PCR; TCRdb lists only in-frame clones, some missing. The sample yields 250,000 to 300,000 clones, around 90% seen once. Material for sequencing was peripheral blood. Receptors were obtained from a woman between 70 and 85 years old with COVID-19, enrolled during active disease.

CDR3 DNA: TGTGCCAGCAGCGTCCGGACAGGGTGGCGCAATCAGCCCCAGCATTTT. Its protein product is CASSVRTGWRNQPQHF. J is TRBJ1-5 and V is TRBV21-1; the DNA was not compared with TRBD1, the D call given in the table. TRBV21-1 constitutes a pseudogene. The CDR3 has 16 residues.

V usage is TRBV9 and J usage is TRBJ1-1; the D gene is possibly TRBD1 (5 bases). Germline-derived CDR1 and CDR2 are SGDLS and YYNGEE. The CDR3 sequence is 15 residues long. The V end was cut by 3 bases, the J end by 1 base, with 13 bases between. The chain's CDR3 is CASSAGPVANTEAFF. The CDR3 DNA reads TGTGCCAGCAGCGCAGGGCCGGTCGCGAACACTGAAGCTTTCTTT.

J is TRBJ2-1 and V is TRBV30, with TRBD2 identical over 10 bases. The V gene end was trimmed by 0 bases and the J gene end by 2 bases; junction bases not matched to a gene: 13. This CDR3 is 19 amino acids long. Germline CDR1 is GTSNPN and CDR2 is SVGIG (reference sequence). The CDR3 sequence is CAWSVYSGGIYRTYNEQFF. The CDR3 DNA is TGTGCCTGGAGTGTATATAGCGGGGGGATTTATCGAACCTACAATGAGCAGTTCTTC.

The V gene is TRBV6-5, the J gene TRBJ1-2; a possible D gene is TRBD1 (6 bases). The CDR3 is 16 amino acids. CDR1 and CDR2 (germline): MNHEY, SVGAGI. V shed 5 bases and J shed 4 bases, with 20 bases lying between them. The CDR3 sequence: CASSNYRGQPPYGYTF. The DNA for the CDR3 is TGTGCCAGCAGTAACTACCGAGGACAGCCTCCCTATGGCTACACCTTC.

The CDR3 here is CASSYLAGAGNEQFF. The CDR3 DNA follows: TGTGCCAGCAGTTACCTAGCGGGAGCCGGGAATGAGCAGTTCTTC. V gene TRBV6-5 combines with J gene TRBJ2-1; 10 bases match TRBD2. Trimming removed 2 bases from V and 7 bases from J; junction bases left unmatched: 5. The CDR3 length is 15 residues. Germline CDR1 is MNHEY and CDR2 is SVGAGI.

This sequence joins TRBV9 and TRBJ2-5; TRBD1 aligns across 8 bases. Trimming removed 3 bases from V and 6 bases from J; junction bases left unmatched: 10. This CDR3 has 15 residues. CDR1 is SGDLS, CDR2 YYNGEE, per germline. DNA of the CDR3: TGTGCCAGCAGCGCAGACGGACAGGGAGTGCAGACCCAGTACTTC. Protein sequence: CASSADGQGVQTQYF.

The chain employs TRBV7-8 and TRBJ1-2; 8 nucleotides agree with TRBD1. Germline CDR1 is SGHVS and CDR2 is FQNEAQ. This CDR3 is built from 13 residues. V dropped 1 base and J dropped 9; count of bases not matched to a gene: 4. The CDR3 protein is CASSLVTGGSYTF. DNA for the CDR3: TGTGCCAGCAGCTTAGTTACAGGGGGGAGCTACACCTTC.

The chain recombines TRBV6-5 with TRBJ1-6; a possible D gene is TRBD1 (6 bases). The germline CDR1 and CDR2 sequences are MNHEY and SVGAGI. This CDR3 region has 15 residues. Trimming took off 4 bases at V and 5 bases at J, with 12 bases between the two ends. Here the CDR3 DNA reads TGTGCCAGCAGTTCACTTCAGGGGAATAATTCACCCCTCCACTTT. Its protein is CASSSLQGNNSPLHF.

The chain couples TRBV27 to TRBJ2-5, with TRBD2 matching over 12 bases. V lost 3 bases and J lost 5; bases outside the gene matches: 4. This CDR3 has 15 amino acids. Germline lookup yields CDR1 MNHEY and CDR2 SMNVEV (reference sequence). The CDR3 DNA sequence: TGTGCCAGCAGTTTTCTAGCGGGAGGGCCCGAGACCCAGTACTTC. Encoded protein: CASSFLAGGPETQYF.

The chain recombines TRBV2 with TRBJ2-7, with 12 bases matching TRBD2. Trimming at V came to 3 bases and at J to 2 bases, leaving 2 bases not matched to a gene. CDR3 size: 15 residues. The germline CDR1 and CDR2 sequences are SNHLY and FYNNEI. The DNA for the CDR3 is TGTGCCAGCAGTGAGGCTAGCGGGAGGGCCTACGAGCAGTACTTC. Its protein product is CASSEASGRAYEQYF.

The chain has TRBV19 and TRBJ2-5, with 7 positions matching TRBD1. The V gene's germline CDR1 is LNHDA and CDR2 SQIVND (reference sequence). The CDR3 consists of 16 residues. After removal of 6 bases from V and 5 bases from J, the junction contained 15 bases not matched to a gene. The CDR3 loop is CASRLSGTELAETQYF. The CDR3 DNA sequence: TGTGCCAGTAGACTTTCCGGGACAGAACTTGCGGAGACCCAGTACTTC.

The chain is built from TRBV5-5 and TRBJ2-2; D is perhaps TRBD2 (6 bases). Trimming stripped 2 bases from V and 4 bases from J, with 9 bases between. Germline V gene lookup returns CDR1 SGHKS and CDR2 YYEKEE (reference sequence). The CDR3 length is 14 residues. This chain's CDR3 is CASSFGGGTGELFF. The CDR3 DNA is TGTGCCAGCAGCTTTGGGGGAGGCACCGGGGAGCTGTTTTTT.